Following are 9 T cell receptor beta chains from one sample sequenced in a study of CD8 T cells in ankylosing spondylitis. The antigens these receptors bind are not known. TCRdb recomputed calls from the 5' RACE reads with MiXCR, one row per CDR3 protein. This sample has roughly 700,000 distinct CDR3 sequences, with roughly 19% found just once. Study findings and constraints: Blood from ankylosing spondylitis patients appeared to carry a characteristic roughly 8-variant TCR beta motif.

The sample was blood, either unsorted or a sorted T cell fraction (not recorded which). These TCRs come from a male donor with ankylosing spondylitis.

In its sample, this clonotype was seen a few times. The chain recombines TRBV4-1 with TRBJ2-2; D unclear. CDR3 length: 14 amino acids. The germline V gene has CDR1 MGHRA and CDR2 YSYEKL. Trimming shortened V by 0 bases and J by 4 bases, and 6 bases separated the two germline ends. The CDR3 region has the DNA TGCGCCAGCAGCCAAGATAGTATCACCGGGGAGCTGTTTTTT. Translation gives CASSQDSITGELFF.

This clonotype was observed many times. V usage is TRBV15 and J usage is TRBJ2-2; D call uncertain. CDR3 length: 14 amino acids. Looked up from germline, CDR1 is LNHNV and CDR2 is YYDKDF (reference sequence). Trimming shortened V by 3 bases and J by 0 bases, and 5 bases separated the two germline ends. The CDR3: CATSREPNTGELFF. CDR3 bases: TGTGCCACCAGCAGGGAGCCGAACACCGGGGAGCTGTTTTTT. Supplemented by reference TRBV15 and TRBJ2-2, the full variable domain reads DAMVIQNPRYQVTQFGKPVTLSCSQTLNHNVMYWYQQKSSQAPKLLFHYYDKDFNNEADTPDNFQSRRPNTSFCFLDIRSPGLGDTAMYLCATSREPNTGELFFGEGSRLTVL.

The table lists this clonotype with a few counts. CDR3 sequence: CASSRRTSGGENIQYF. CDR3 coding DNA: TGTGCCAGCAGCAGACGGACTAGCGGGGGCGAAAACATTCAGTACTTC. The chain carries TRBV7-8 and TRBJ2-4, with TRBD2 matching over 13 bases. The germline V gene encodes CDR1 SGHVS and CDR2 FQNEAQ. J was trimmed by 5 bases and V by 5 bases; bases with no gene match: 6. This CDR3 contains 16 residues.

The chain's CDR3 is CASSQVAGGSTDTQYF. CDR3 in DNA: TGTGCCAGCAGCCAAGTGGCGGGGGGAAGCACAGATACGCAGTATTTT. The V and J genes are TRBV3-1 and TRBJ2-3; 8 nucleotides line up with TRBD2. V shed 1 base, J shed 0 bases, and the junction held 3 bases outside the gene matches. The CDR3 loop spans 16 amino acids. Germline V lookup: CDR1 LGHDT, CDR2 YNNKEL (reference sequence).

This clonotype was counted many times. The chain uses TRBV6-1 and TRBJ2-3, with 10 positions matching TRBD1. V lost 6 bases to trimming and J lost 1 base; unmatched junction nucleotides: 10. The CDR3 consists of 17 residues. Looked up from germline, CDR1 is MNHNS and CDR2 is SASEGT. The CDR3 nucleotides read TGTGCCAGCAGCCCGGGACAGGGGCTTGTCGGCACAGATACGCAGTATTTT. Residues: CASSPGQGLVGTDTQYF.

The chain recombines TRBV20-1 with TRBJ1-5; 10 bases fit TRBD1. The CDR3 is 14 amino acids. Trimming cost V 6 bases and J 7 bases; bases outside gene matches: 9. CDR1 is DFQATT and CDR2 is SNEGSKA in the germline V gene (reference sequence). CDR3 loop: CSAGTGALSQPQHF. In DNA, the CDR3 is TGCAGTGCCGGGACAGGGGCCCTTTCGCAGCCCCAGCATTTT.

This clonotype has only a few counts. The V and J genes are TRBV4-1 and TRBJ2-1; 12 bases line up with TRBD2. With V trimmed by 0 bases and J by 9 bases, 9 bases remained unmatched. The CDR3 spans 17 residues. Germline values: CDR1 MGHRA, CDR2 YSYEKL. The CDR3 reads CASSQELAGGTNLEQFF. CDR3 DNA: TGCGCCAGCAGCCAAGAACTAGCGGGGGGAACTAACCTTGAGCAGTTCTTC.

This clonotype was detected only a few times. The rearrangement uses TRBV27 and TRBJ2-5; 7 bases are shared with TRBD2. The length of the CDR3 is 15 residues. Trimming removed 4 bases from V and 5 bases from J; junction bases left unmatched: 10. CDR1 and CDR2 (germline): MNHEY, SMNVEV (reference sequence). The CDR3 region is CASSSRSGTVETQYF. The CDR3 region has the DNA TGTGCCAGCAGTTCCAGGAGCGGGACGGTGGAGACCCAGTACTTC.

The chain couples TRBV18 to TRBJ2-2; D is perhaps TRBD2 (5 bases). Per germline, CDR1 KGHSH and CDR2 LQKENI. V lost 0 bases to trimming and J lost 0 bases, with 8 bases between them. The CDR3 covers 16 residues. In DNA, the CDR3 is TGTGCCAGCTCACCACCGGCAGCGGCGAACACCGGGGAGCTGTTTTTT. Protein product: CASSPPAAANTGELFF. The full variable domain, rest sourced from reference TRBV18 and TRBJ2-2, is NAGVMQNPRHLVRRRGQEARLRCSPMKGHSHVYWYRQLPEEGLKFMVYLQKENIIDESGMPKERFSAEFPKEGPSILRIQQVVRGDSAAYFCASSPPAAANTGELFFGEGSRLTVL.